These 10 T cell receptor beta chains were all obtained from the same sample, sequenced in a study of T cells after yellow fever vaccination. TCRdb fed the 5' RACE reads into MiXCR, producing one record per CDR3 protein. The data contain 500,000 to 650,000 distinct CDR3 sequences, about 12% of them singletons. Material: PBMCs, obtained on the day of the yellow fever booster vaccination. These receptors were collected from a young man who received the YFV17D yellow fever vaccine.

This clonotype was seen a handful of times. The chain recombines TRBV20-1 with TRBJ2-7; 15 nucleotides agree with TRBD2. CDR1 and CDR2 (germline): DFQATT, SNEGSKA (reference sequence). This CDR3 has 17 residues. The trim removed 3 bases at V and 7 bases at J, leaving 13 bases unmatched. This CDR3 is CSASPGGGLAGGGEQYF. The CDR3 DNA reads as TGCAGTGCTAGCCCCGGGGGGGGACTAGCGGGAGGCGGGGAGCAGTACTTC.

In this sample, this clonotype turned up a few times. The gene calls are TRBV20-1 and TRBJ1-3; D uncertain. This CDR3 has 13 residues. Germline CDR1 and CDR2: DFQATT and SNEGSKA (reference sequence). V was shortened by 2 bases and J by 3 bases, with 8 bases between the two germline ends. CDR3 in DNA: TGCAGTGCTAGACAAAAAGGTGGAAACACCATATATTTT. Translation gives CSARQKGGNTIYF.

The chain has TRBV20-1 and TRBJ1-1, with 10 bases that match TRBD1. Germline-derived CDR1 and CDR2 are DFQATT and SNEGSKA (reference sequence). The CDR3 covers 15 residues. Germline trimming cut 4 bases from V and 0 bases from J; bases unmatched to any gene: 5. This CDR3 is CSATGTGVMNTEAFF. CDR3 nucleotide sequence: TGCAGTGCTACCGGGACAGGGGTGATGAACACTGAAGCTTTCTTT.

This clonotype was observed a handful of times. The chain carries TRBV20-1 and TRBJ2-3; perhaps TRBD1 as D (7 bases). The CDR3 sequence is 13 residues long. Trimming shortened V by 4 bases and J by 4 bases, and 12 bases separated the two germline ends. CDR1 is DFQATT and CDR2 is SNEGSKA in the germline V gene (reference sequence). This CDR3 is CSAMEGAADTQYF. For the CDR3, the DNA is TGCAGTGCTATGGAGGGGGCCGCAGATACGCAGTATTTT.

There are a few counts of this clonotype. This chain connects TRBV11-1 to TRBJ2-1; D tentatively reads TRBD1 or TRBD2 (5 bases each). Trimming left V 1 base short and J 0 bases short, with 19 bases between. CDR1 and CDR2 (germline): SGHAT, FQDESV (reference sequence). The CDR3 length is 19 residues. The CDR3 reads CASSLGRGDPTSSYNEQFF. CDR3 nucleotides: TGTGCCAGCAGCTTAGGGAGAGGGGACCCAACAAGCTCCTACAATGAGCAGTTCTTC.

This clonotype was recorded a few times. The V call is TRBV4-2, the J call TRBJ1-3; D perhaps matches TRBD1 (5 bases). V gave up 0 bases and J gave up 2 bases, with 8 bases separating them. CDR1 is LGHNA and CDR2 is YNFKEQ in the germline V gene. This CDR3 is built from 15 residues. CDR3 DNA sequence: TGTGCCAGCAGCCAAGAAGGGGTTACTGGAAACACCATATATTTT. Encoded protein: CASSQEGVTGNTIYF.

V and J are TRBV3-1 and TRBJ2-2; D tentatively fits TRBD1 or TRBD2 (5 bases each). Germline-derived CDR1 and CDR2 are LGHDT and YNNKEL (reference sequence). This CDR3 spans 15 amino acids. V was cut by 4 bases and J by 0 bases, with 9 bases left in between. The CDR3 coding sequence is TGTGCCAGCAGCCCAACGGGGCCGAACACCGGGGAGCTGTTTTTT. Protein sequence: CASSPTGPNTGELFF.

This chain links TRBV27 with TRBJ2-1; 11 bases match TRBD2. V was pared by 3 bases and J by 5 bases, with 6 bases of the junction left unmatched. The length of the CDR3 is 16 residues. The germline V gene encodes CDR1 MNHEY and CDR2 SMNVEV (reference sequence). The CDR3 is CASSFWSSGRDNEQFF. CDR3 sequence (DNA): TGTGCCAGCAGTTTTTGGAGTAGCGGGAGGGACAATGAGCAGTTCTTC.

The genes are TRBV19 and TRBJ1-5; unclear D gene. Between the trimmed V and J ends, which lost 0 bases and 3 bases, there was a span of 6 bases. CDR3 length: 14 amino acids. The germline V gene encodes CDR1 LNHDA and CDR2 SQIVND (reference sequence). The CDR3 sequence: CASSIDNVNQPQHF. DNA for the CDR3: TGTGCCAGTAGTATAGATAACGTCAATCAGCCCCAGCATTTT.

The chain combines TRBV7-9 with TRBJ2-1; 10 bases align to TRBD1. The CDR3 runs to 15 residues. J lost 4 bases, V lost 3 bases, and 3 bases had no gene match. The V gene's germline CDR1 is SEHNR and CDR2 FQNEAQ (reference sequence). The CDR3 protein is CASSFGTGDYNEQFF. CDR3 nucleotide sequence: TGTGCCAGCAGCTTCGGGACAGGGGATTACAATGAGCAGTTCTTC.